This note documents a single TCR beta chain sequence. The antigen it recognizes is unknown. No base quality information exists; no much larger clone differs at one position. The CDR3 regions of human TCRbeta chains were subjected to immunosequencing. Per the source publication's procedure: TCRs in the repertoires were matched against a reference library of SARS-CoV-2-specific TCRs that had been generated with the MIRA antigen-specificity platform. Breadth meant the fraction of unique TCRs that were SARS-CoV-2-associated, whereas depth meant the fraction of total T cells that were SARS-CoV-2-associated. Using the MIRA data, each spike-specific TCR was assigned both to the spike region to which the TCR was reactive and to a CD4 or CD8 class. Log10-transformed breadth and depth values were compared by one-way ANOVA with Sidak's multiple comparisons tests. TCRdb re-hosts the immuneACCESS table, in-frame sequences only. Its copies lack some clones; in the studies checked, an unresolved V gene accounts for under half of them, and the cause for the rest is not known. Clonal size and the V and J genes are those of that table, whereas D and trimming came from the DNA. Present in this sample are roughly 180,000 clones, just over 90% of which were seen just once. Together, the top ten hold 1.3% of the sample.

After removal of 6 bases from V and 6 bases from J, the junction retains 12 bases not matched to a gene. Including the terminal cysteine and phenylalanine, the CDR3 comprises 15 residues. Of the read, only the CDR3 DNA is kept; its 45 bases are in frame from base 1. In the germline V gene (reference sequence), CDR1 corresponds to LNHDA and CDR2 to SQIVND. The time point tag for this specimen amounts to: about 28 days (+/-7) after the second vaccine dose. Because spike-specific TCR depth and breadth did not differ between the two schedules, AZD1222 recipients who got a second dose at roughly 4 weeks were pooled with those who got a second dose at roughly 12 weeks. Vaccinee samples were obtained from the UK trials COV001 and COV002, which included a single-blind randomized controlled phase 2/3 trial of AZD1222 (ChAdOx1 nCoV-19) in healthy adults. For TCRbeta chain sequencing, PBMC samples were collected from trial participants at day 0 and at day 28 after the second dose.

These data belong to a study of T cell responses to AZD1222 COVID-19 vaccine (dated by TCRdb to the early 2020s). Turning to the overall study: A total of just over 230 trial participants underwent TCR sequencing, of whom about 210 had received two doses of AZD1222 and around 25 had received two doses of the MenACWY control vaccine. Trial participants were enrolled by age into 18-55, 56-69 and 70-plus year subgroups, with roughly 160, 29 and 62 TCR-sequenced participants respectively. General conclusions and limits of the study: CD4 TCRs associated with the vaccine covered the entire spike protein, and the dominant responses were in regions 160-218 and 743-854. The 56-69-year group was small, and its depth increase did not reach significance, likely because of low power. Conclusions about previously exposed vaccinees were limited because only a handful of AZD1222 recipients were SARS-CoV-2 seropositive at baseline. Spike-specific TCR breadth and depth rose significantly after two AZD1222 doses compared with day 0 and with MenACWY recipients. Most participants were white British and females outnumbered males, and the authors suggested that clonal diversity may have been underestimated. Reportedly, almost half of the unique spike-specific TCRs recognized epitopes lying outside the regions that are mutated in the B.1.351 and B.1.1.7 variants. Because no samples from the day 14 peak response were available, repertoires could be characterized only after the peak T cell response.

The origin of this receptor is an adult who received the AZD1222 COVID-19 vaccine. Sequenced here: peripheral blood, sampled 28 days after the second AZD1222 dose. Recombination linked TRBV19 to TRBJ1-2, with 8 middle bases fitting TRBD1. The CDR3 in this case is CASSRADRDGNGYTF. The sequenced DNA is TGTGCCAGTAGCAGGGCGGACAGGGACGGAAATGGCTACACCTTC. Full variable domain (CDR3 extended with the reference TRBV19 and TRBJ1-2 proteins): DGGITQSPKYLFRKEGQNVTLSCEQNLNHDAMYWYRQDPGQGLRLIYYSQIVNDFQKGDIAEGYSVSREKKESFPLTVTSAQKNPTAFYLCASSRADRDGNGYTFGSGTRLTVV.